This TCR beta chain was sequenced in a study of blood T cell repertoires in COVID-19. Clones were read by immunoSEQ multiplex PCR, and TCRdb kept only the in-frame ones, dropping some. The sample has 75,000 to 85,000 clones, about 88% seen once. J was trimmed by 2 bases and V by 5 bases; bases with no gene match: 10. Germline V gene data show CDR1 as SGHKS and CDR2 as YYEKEE (reference sequence). The CDR3 extends over 16 amino acids. The source is a man aged 55-75 years with COVID-19, enrolled during active disease. The specimen was peripheral blood. The gene calls are TRBV5-5 and TRBJ2-1, with 7 bases matching TRBD1. The CDR3 DNA reads as TGTGCCAGCAGTGCAAACAGGGGCGGCCCCTACAATGAGCAGTTCTTC. Encoded protein: CASSANRGGPYNEQFF.